The sequence of this T cell receptor (beta chain) was determined in a study of CD8+ T cells in alopecia areata. The treatment here: oral pan-JAK inhibitor, 5-10 mg twice daily. CD4+ and CD8+ T cells were sorted from PBMCs stained for CD3, CD4 and CD8. In each case, RNA was isolated and then reverse transcribed into cDNA as the sequencing template. Generated by immunoSEQ multiplex PCR, the TCRdb table keeps only in-frame clones and is missing some. The sample lists some 190,000 clones, about 47% occurring once. V was trimmed by 3 bases and J by 4 bases, leaving 13 bases between them. This CDR3 spans 14 amino acids. CDR1 is SGHRS, CDR2 YFSETQ, per germline.

The material was CD8+ T cells sorted from blood, obtained around week 54, from a patient treated with tofacitinib. The chain couples TRBV5-1 to TRBJ1-1, with TRBD1 as a possible D gene (5 bases). This TCR was sampled from a human donor with alopecia areata. The CDR3 DNA follows: TGCGCCAGCAGCTCCCAGGGAAGAGGCACTGAAGCTTTCTTT. The encoded protein is CASSSQGRGTEAFF.